The 20 T cell receptor beta chains in this list originate from one sample, sequenced in a study of OX40 agonist ivuxolimab in advanced cancers. Clones were read by immunoSEQ multiplex PCR, and TCRdb kept only the in-frame ones, dropping some. The sample has roughly 68,000 clones, more than 65% seen once. Material: CD4+ or CD8+ T cells sorted from blood, obtained in a trial of the OX40 agonist ivuxolimab. These TCRs come from an adult with an advanced solid tumor such as melanoma, head and neck, liver or kidney cancer.

This clone was detected once. The rearrangement joins TRBV4-3 to TRBJ1-4, with a tentative D call TRBD1 (6 bases). Trimming removed 0 bases at V and 8 bases at J, with 22 bases between. Germline V gene data show CDR1 as LGHNA and CDR2 as YSLEER. The CDR3 has 18 amino acids. The CDR3 loop is CASSQDWGARGRDEKLFF. CDR3 bases: TGCGCCAGCAGCCAAGACTGGGGGGCGCGTGGGAGGGACGAAAAACTGTTTTTT.

In its sample, this clone was seen once. The J gene is TRBJ2-7, the V gene TRBV6-5, with D maybe TRBD1 (6 bases). The germline V gene has CDR1 MNHEY and CDR2 SVGAGI. This CDR3 is built from 15 residues. V was clipped by 0 bases and J by 3 bases, with 12 bases between them. The chain's CDR3 is CASSYSSQGIYEQYF. DNA for the CDR3: TGTGCCAGCAGTTACTCGTCACAGGGTATCTACGAGCAGTACTTC.

This chain links TRBV28 with TRBJ2-7, with D perhaps being TRBD1 or TRBD2 (5 bases each). Trimming shortened V by 6 bases and J by 0 bases, and 15 bases separated the two germline ends. The CDR3 is made up of 15 amino acids. Per germline, CDR1 MDHEN and CDR2 SYDVKM. The CDR3 spells CASSFPTADSYEQYF. The DNA of the CDR3 is TGTGCCAGCAGCTTCCCGACAGCGGACTCCTACGAGCAGTACTTC. The full variable domain, rest sourced from reference TRBV28 and TRBJ2-7, is DVKVTQSSRYLVKRTGEKVFLECVQDMDHENMFWYRQDPGLGLRLIYFSYDVKMKEKGDIPEGYSVSREKKERFSLILESASTNQTSMYLCASSFPTADSYEQYFGPGTRLTVT.

The rearrangement joins TRBV7-2 to TRBJ2-5; 7 bases fit TRBD1. CDR1 and CDR2 (germline): SGHTA, FQGNSA. The CDR3 sequence is 14 residues long. V was clipped by 1 base and J by 13 bases; unmatched bases: 12. CDR3 in amino acids: CASSLGDSRSEGYF. The CDR3 DNA reads TGTGCCAGCAGCTTAGGGGACAGCCGTTCCGAGGGGTACTTC.

V usage is TRBV28 and J usage is TRBJ1-1; TRBD1 is a possible D gene (5 bases). V was cut by 3 bases and J by 11 bases, with 10 bases left in between. The CDR3 runs to 11 residues. In germline, CDR1 is MDHEN, CDR2 SYDVKM. As DNA, the CDR3 is TGTGCCAGCAGTTTTGGGGGTGGTGCTTTCTTT. Amino acid sequence: CASSFGGGAFF.

This clone has only one observation. This chain links TRBV5-1 with TRBJ2-5; 11 bases are a match to TRBD2. This CDR3 is 16 amino acids long. Germline-derived CDR1 and CDR2 are SGHRS and YFSETQ. J gave up 4 bases and V 1 base, and 6 bases lay outside the gene matches. As DNA, the CDR3 is TGCGCCAGCAGCTTGTTTGCTAGCGGGAGGTCAGAGACCCAGTACTTC. Translated: CASSLFASGRSETQYF. Full variable domain (missing parts from reference TRBV5-1 and TRBJ2-5): KAGVTQTPRYLIKTRGQQVTLSCSPISGHRSVSWYQQTPGQGLQFLFEYFSETQRNKGNFPGRFSGRQFSNSRSEMNVSTLELGDSALYLCASSLFASGRSETQYFGPGTRLLVL.

The chain combines TRBV5-1 with TRBJ2-7; 13 nucleotides agree with TRBD2. Germline V lookup: CDR1 SGHRS, CDR2 YFSETQ. The CDR3 has 14 residues. V shed 4 bases, J shed 6 bases, and the junction held 4 bases outside the gene matches. The CDR3, as DNA: TGCGCCAGCAGCCCCCGGACTAGCGGGGGCGAGCAGTACTTC. It yields the protein CASSPRTSGGEQYF. The full variable domain, completed using reference TRBV5-1 and TRBJ2-7, is KAGVTQTPRYLIKTRGQQVTLSCSPISGHRSVSWYQQTPGQGLQFLFEYFSETQRNKGNFPGRFSGRQFSNSRSEMNVSTLELGDSALYLCASSPRTSGGEQYFGPGTRLTVT.

The J gene is TRBJ1-2, the V gene TRBV28; 8 nucleotides agree with TRBD1. The germline V gene has CDR1 MDHEN and CDR2 SYDVKM. The J segment lost 2 bases and the V segment lost 5 bases, leaving 13 bases of the junction unmatched. This CDR3 has 17 residues. The CDR3 region has the DNA TGTGCCAGCAGTCCCCGGACAGGGCGTAGGGGGAACTATGGCTACACCTTC. Protein product: CASSPRTGRRGNYGYTF.

This sequence joins TRBV6-5 and TRBJ1-1, with D tentatively TRBD1 (6 bases). Germline V lookup: CDR1 MNHEY, CDR2 SVGAGI. The CDR3 runs to 15 residues. The V and J ends lost 4 bases and 6 bases respectively, with 18 bases between them. CDR3: CASSSRGHGFSEAFF. The CDR3 nucleotides are TGTGCCAGCAGTTCCCGGGGACACGGATTTTCTGAAGCTTTCTTT.

The chain joins TRBV6-7 to TRBJ1-6; no firm D call. TRBV6-7 is noted as an ORF with a role that remains uncertain. The CDR3 is 13 residues long. Trimming removed 5 bases at V and 7 bases at J, with 9 bases between. This CDR3 reads CASSERRNSPLHF. In nucleotides, the CDR3 is TGTGCCAGCAGTGAGAGACGAAATTCACCCCTCCACTTT.

J is TRBJ1-2 and V is TRBV29-1; D is uncertain. This CDR3 region has 11 residues. The V gene lost 8 bases and the J gene lost 7 bases, with 14 bases spanning the gap. Germline CDR1 SQVTM, CDR2 ANQGSEA. The CDR3 spells CSLAGPGGYTF. The CDR3 region has the DNA TGCAGCCTCGCTGGACCTGGTGGCTACACCTTC.

This clone was observed once. The rearrangement joins TRBV29-1 to TRBJ1-5, with D possibly being TRBD1 (6 bases). From germline, CDR1 is SQVTM and CDR2 ANQGSEA. There are 14 residues in the CDR3. V lost 5 bases to trimming and J lost 1 base, with 12 bases between them. CDR3 protein: CSVKDSLSNQPQHF. CDR3 nucleotide sequence: TGCAGCGTTAAGGACAGCTTAAGCAATCAGCCCCAGCATTTT. Looking up the rest from reference TRBV29-1 and TRBJ1-5 gives the full variable domain: SAVISQKPSRDICQRGTSLTIQCQVDSQVTMMFWYRQQPGQSLTLIATANQGSEATYESGFVIDKFPISRPNLTFSTLTVSNMSPEDSSIYLCSVKDSLSNQPQHFGDGTRLSIL.

Comment on this clone: The junction and the germline gene differ at one end; a read error may be behind it. V and J are TRBV7-8 and TRBJ2-3; 8 bases fit TRBD2. This CDR3 comprises 13 residues. Germline assignment: CDR1 SGHVS and CDR2 FQNEAQ. The CDR3 sequence is CASSLVNSGGPVF. CDR3 DNA sequence: TGTGCCAGCAGCTTAGTCAACTCGGGAGGGCCCGTTTTT.

V and J are TRBV28 and TRBJ1-4; D gene unclear. The CDR3 consists of 14 residues. CDR1 is MDHEN, CDR2 SYDVKM, per germline. V was trimmed by 5 bases and J by 7 bases, leaving 14 bases between them. CDR3 sequence reads: CASSHDTIPEKLFF. The DNA for the CDR3 is TGTGCCAGCAGTCATGACACAATACCTGAAAAACTGTTTTTT.

V is TRBV28 and J is TRBJ1-2, with D unresolved. The germline gives CDR1 MDHEN, CDR2 SYDVKM. V lost 1 base to trimming and J lost 5 bases, with 8 bases between them. This CDR3 comprises 13 residues. DNA for the CDR3: TGTGCCAGCAGTTTATTGGCGGATTATGGCTACACCTTC. Translation: CASSLLADYGYTF.

The gene calls are TRBV5-6 and TRBJ2-2; 7 bases are shared with TRBD2. CDR3 length: 18 amino acids. V trimming: 0 bases; J trimming: 0 bases; junction bases outside the gene matches: 8. In germline, CDR1 is SGHDT, CDR2 YYEEEE. CDR3 nucleotide sequence: TGTGCCAGCAGCTTGGGGGAGGGCCCTAAAGCGAACACCGGGGAGCTGTTTTTT. Translated, it gives CASSLGEGPKANTGELFF.

The chain is built from TRBV28 and TRBJ2-5, with 8 nucleotides matching TRBD1. V lost 4 bases and J lost 0; bases outside the gene matches: 4. The CDR3 loop spans 15 amino acids. Looked up from germline, CDR1 is MDHEN and CDR2 is SYDVKM. The CDR3 region is CASSSTGDYQETQYF. The CDR3 coding sequence is TGTGCCAGCAGTTCGACAGGGGACTACCAAGAGACCCAGTACTTC.

The chain couples TRBV7-7 to TRBJ2-7; no reliable D call. V lost 5 bases, J lost 4 bases, and 9 bases lay in between. The germline gives CDR1 SSHAT, CDR2 FNYEAQ (reference sequence). The CDR3 length is 12 residues. CDR3 amino acids: CASSKDGYEQYF. The DNA for the CDR3 is TGTGCCAGCAGCAAAGACGGTTACGAGCAGTACTTC.

V and J are TRBV5-6 and TRBJ1-1; D is undetermined. In germline, CDR1 is SGHDT, CDR2 YYEEEE. The CDR3 has 13 residues. Trimming removed 6 bases from V and 11 bases from J, with 20 bases in between. The CDR3, as DNA: TGTGCCAGCACTAAGGAGGTTGGGAGCCTCGCTTTCTTT. This gives the protein CASTKEVGSLAFF.

Of note for this clone: Other nucleotide sequences in the sample specify the same CDR3. V is TRBV5-5 and J is TRBJ2-5, with 7 bases that match TRBD1. Germline V lookup: CDR1 SGHKS, CDR2 YYEKEE (reference sequence). Trimming cost V 0 bases and J 4 bases; bases outside gene matches: 0. The CDR3 is made up of 13 amino acids. CDR3: CASSLAGGETQYF. The CDR3 DNA follows: TGTGCCAGCAGCTTGGCAGGGGGAGAGACCCAGTACTTC.